This T cell receptor beta chain was retrieved from a study of T-cell reconstitution after alpha-beta-depleted transplantation in children. Trimming took off 2 bases at V and 5 bases at J, with 15 bases between the two ends. The CDR3 has 16 residues. Germline CDR1 SGHAT, CDR2 FQNNGV. It was with unique molecular identifiers that the TCRbeta library was prepared. TCRdb called the PCR reads again in MiXCR, with one record for every CDR3 protein. The data show 530,000 or so distinct CDR3 sequences, 25% to 30% seen once. V gene TRBV11-2 combines with J gene TRBJ2-2; D is perhaps TRBD1 or TRBD2 (5 bases each). This material consisted of PBMCs, taken before TCRalphabeta/CD19-depleted stem cell transplant. The receptor was isolated from a boy in the first two years of life with Wiskott-Aldrich syndrome, due to receive a stem cell transplant. CDR3 in amino acids: CASSLLTGRSTGELFF. The CDR3 DNA follows: TGTGCCAGCAGCTTATTGACGGGACGTAGTACCGGGGAGCTGTTTTTT.